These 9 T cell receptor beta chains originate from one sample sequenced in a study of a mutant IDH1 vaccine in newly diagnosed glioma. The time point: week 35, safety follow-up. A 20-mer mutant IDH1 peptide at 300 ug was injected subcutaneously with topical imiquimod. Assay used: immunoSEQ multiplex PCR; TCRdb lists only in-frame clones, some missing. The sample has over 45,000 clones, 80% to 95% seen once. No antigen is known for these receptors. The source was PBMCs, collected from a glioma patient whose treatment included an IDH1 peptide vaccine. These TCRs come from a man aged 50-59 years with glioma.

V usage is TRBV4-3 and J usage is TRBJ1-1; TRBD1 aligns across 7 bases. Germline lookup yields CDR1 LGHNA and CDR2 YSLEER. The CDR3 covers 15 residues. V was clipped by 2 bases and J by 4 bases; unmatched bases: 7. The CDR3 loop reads CASSQFDRVSTEAFF. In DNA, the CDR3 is TGCGCCAGCAGCCAATTCGACAGGGTTAGCACTGAAGCTTTCTTT.

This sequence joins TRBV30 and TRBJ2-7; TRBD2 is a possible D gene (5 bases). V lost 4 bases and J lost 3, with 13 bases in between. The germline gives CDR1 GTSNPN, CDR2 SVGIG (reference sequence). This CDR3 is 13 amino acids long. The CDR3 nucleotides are TGTGCCTGGAACAATCGGGGTAACTACGAGCAGTACTTC. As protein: CAWNNRGNYEQYF.

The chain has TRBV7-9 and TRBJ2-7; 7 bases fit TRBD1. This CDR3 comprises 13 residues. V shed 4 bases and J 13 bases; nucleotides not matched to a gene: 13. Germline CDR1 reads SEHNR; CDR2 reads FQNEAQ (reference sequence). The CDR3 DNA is TGTGCCAGCAGCTCGAAAACGGACAGGCGAGGATACTTC. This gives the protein CASSSKTDRRGYF.

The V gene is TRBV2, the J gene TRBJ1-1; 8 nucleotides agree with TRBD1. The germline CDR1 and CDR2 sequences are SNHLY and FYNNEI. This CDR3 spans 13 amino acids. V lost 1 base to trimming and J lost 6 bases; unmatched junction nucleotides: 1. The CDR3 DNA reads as TGTGCCAGCAGTGAAGAGGACAGGGCTGAAGCTTTCTTT. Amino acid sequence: CASSEEDRAEAFF. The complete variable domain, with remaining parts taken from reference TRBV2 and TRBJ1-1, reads EPEVTQTPSHQVTQMGQEVILRCVPISNHLYFYWYRQILGQKVEFLVSFYNNEISEKSEIFDDQFSVERPDGSNFTLKIRSTKLEDSAMYFCASSEEDRAEAFFGQGTRLTVV.

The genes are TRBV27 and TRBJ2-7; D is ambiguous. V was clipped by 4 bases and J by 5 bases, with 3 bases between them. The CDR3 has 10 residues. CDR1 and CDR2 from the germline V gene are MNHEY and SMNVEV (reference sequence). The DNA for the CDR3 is TGTGCCAGCAGTTCCGACGAGCAGTACTTC. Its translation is CASSSDEQYF.

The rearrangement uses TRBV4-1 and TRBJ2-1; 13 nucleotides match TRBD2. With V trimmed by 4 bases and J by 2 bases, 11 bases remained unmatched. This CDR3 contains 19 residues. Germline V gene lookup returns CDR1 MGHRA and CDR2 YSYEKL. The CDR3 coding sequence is TGCGCCAGCAGCCCCCGGACTAGCGGGAGATTGGAAACCTACAATGAGCAGTTCTTC. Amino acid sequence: CASSPRTSGRLETYNEQFF.

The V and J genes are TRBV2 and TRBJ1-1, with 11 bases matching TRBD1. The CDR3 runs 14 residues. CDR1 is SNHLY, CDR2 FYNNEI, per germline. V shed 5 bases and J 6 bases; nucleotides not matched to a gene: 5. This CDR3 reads CASSRTGGQPEAFF. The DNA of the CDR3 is TGTGCCAGCAGTAGGACAGGGGGCCAACCTGAAGCTTTCTTT. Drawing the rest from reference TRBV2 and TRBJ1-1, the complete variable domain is EPEVTQTPSHQVTQMGQEVILRCVPISNHLYFYWYRQILGQKVEFLVSFYNNEISEKSEIFDDQFSVERPDGSNFTLKIRSTKLEDSAMYFCASSRTGGQPEAFFGQGTRLTVV.

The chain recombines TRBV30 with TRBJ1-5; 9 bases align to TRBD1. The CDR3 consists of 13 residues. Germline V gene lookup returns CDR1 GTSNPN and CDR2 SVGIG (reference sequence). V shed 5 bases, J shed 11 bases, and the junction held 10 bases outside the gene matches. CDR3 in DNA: TGTGCCTGGGATACAGGGGGCCCCAGGGCCCAGCATTTT. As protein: CAWDTGGPRAQHF.

CDR3 residues: CASRNTGLRKLFF. The DNA of the CDR3 is TGTGCCAGCAGGAACACAGGGCTGCGAAAACTGTTTTTT. The chain is built from TRBV5-6 and TRBJ1-4, with a tentative D call TRBD1 (6 bases). The CDR3 covers 13 residues. Germline V CDR1 and CDR2: SGHDT, YYEEEE. V shed 5 bases and J shed 10 bases, with 15 bases lying between them.